This T cell receptor (beta chain) was sequenced in a study of T cell responses to AZD1222 COVID-19 vaccine. General study results and limits: Nearly half of the spike-specific TCRs reportedly recognize variant regions that carry no mutations.

Comment on this clone: The antigen is not known.

The protocol was immunoSEQ multiplex PCR, while the TCRdb copy is restricted to in-frame clones and leaves out a portion. The sample consists of over 85,000 clones, around 90% of them appearing once. The study pooled second doses at about 4 or about 12 weeks. The CDR3 covers 14 residues. V lost 5 bases and J lost 12, with 17 bases in between. In germline, CDR1 is MNHEY, CDR2 SVGAGI. This sample comprised peripheral blood, obtained 28 days after the second AZD1222 dose. This TCR derives from an adult who received the AZD1222 COVID-19 vaccine. V gene TRBV6-5 combines with J gene TRBJ1-6; D may be TRBD1 (6 bases). Written as DNA, the CDR3 is TGTGCCAGCAGTACACCGGGCCCAGGGGTACCCCTCCACTTT. This sequence encodes CASSTPGPGVPLHF.